This T cell receptor beta chain stems from a study of cytomegalovirus exposure and HLA in healthy donors. The PCR was carried out with 60 Vbeta primers and 13 Jbeta primers. TCRdb's copy holds only in-frame clones and misses some; the assay was immunoSEQ multiplex PCR. Among a few hundred thousand clones listed, approximately 78% were seen once. The table lists this clone with a few counts. The sequence derives from a man aged 25-45 years in good health and CMV-seronegative. Sequenced input: PBMCs.

This CDR3 is CASSVETGSPQHF. As DNA, the CDR3 is TGTGCCAGCAGCGTCGAGACAGGTTCCCCCCAGCATTTT. The V and J genes are TRBV9 and TRBJ1-5; tentatively, D is TRBD1 (6 bases). The germline CDR1 and CDR2 sequences are SGDLS and YYNGEE. V gave up 2 bases and J gave up 10 bases, with 13 bases separating them. CDR3 size: 13 residues.